The 6 T cell receptor beta chains below all came from one sample that was sequenced in a study of T cell responses to AZD1222 COVID-19 vaccine. Sequencing used immunoSEQ multiplex PCR; TCRdb keeps in-frame clones, though not all of them. The table lists 100,000 to 150,000 clones, around 85% of them singletons, with approximately 1.6% in the top ten. The material sequenced was peripheral blood, taken on day 0 of AZD1222 vaccination. These receptors all stem from an adult in good health.

V and J are TRBV14 and TRBJ1-1; D remains unclear. The CDR3 is 13 residues long. V was trimmed by 2 bases and J by 0 bases, leaving 4 bases between them. Germline lookup yields CDR1 SGHDN and CDR2 FVKESK. CDR3 in DNA: TGTGCCAGCAGCCAAAGTGTGAACACTGAAGCTTTCTTT. It encodes CASSQSVNTEAFF.

V and J are TRBV11-2 and TRBJ1-6; D is unclear. The CDR3 contains 14 residues. Germline V CDR1 and CDR2: SGHAT, FQNNGV. The ends were cut back, 2 bases at V and 8 bases at J, with 10 bases in the middle. CDR3 in amino acids: CASSLLVADSPLHF. The CDR3 DNA follows: TGTGCCAGCAGCTTACTGGTAGCAGATTCACCCCTCCACTTT.

The chain is built from TRBV19 and TRBJ1-4, with TRBD1 as a possible D gene (5 bases). CDR1 is LNHDA and CDR2 is SQIVND in the germline V gene (reference sequence). The ends were cut back, 6 bases at V and 2 bases at J, with 13 bases in the middle. CDR3 length: 15 amino acids. This CDR3 is CASSLGGPTNEKLFF. CDR3 DNA sequence: TGTGCCAGTAGCCTTGGGGGACCCACTAATGAAAAACTGTTTTTT.

This clone was seen only once. The chain has TRBV27 and TRBJ2-5, with D perhaps being TRBD1 or TRBD2 (5 bases each). V was clipped by 3 bases and J by 6 bases, with 17 bases between them. The length of the CDR3 is 15 residues. Germline V CDR1 and CDR2: MNHEY, SMNVEV (reference sequence). In nucleotides, the CDR3 is TGTGCCAGCAGTTTGACCGGGACCCCAGTCCAGACCCAGTACTTC. Translated, it gives CASSLTGTPVQTQYF.

DNA of the CDR3: TGTGCCAGCAGCTTATCGGGACAGGGGGCCACTGAAGCTTTCTTT. Residues: CASSLSGQGATEAFF. V gene TRBV7-9 combines with J gene TRBJ1-1; 12 bases align to TRBD1. CDR3 length equals 15 residues. The germline V gene encodes CDR1 SEHNR and CDR2 FQNEAQ (reference sequence). Trimming at V came to 2 bases and at J to 4 bases, leaving 2 bases not matched to a gene.

CDR3 coding DNA: TGTGCCAGCAGTCCTGATGAAAAAGAGACCCAGTACTTC. It codes for CASSPDEKETQYF. The rearrangement joins TRBV27 to TRBJ2-5; D ambiguous. The CDR3 runs 13 residues. Trimming removed 5 bases at V and 3 bases at J, with 10 bases between. CDR1 MNHEY and CDR2 SMNVEV come from the germline V gene (reference sequence).